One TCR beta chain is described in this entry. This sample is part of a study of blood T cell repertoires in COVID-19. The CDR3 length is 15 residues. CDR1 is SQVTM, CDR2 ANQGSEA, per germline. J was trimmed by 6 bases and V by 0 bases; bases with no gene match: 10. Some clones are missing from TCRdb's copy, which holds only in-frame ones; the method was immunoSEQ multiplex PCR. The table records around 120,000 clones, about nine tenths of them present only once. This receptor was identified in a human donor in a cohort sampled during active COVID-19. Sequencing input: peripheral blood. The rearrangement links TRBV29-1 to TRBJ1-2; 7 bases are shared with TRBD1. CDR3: CSVEDRRGQVNGYTF. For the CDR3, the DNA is TGCAGCGTTGAAGATCGGAGGGGGCAGGTTAATGGCTACACCTTC.